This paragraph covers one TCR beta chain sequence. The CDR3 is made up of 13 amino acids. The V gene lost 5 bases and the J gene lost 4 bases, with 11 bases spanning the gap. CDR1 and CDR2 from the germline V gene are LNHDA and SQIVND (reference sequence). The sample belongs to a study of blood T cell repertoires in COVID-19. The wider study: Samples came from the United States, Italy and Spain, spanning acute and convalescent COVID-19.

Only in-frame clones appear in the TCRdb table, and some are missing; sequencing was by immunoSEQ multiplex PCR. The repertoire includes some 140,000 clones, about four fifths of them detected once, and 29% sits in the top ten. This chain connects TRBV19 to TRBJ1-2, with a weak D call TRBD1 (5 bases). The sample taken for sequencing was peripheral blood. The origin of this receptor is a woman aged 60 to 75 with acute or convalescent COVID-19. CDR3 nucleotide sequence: TGTGCCAGTAGTCTCCAGGGCCTCTATGGCTACACCTTC. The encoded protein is CASSLQGLYGYTF.